The rows below give T cell receptor beta chains drawn from one sample of a study of T-cell reconstitution after alpha-beta-depleted transplantation in children. TCRdb passed the PCR reads through MiXCR, listing each CDR3 protein once. The table shows about 600,000 distinct CDR3 sequences, with over 10% occurring only once. The starting material was PBMCs, mostly from graft donor cells, obtained 360 days after TCRalphabeta/CD19-depleted stem cell transplant. These receptors were collected from a male patient aged 10-17 years who had a stem cell transplant for acute myeloid leukemia, so the T cells may come from the graft donor. Both conserved end residues are part of each CDR3. The order of the fields is D gene, J gene, V gene, clone size, CDR3 protein, CDR3 DNA. The D gene is left open where the match is weak. Size is omitted from some rows. Given values are once, few, many or a class for expanded clones.

TRBD2 | TRBJ2-7 | TRBV12-3/TRBV12-4 | once | CASSLGLAGDAEQYF | TGTGCCAGCAGCCTAGGACTAGCGGGAGACGCCGAGCAGTACTTC
- | TRBJ1-3 | TRBV28 | - | CASSLLSGEPGNTIYF | TGTGCCAGCAGTTTATTATCGGGGGAACCTGGAAACACCATATATTTT
TRBD2 | TRBJ2-5 | TRBV5-1 | few | CASSSEGTMGQETQYF | TGCGCCAGCAGCTCCGAAGGGACTATGGGGCAAGAGACCCAGTACTTC
TRBD2 | TRBJ2-7 | TRBV29-1 | few | CSVAGGSGSATFYEQYF | TGCAGCGTTGCGGGGGGTAGCGGGAGCGCCACCTTCTACGAGCAGTACTTC
- | TRBJ2-7 | TRBV20-1 | few | CSARFLADFFSYEQYF | TGCAGTGCTAGATTTCTCGCGGATTTCTTCTCCTACGAGCAGTACTTC
- | TRBJ2-7 | TRBV9 | few | CASSAAVGFYEQYF | TGTGCCAGCAGCGCCGCGGTGGGATTTTACGAGCAGTACTTC
TRBD1 | TRBJ2-7 | TRBV28 | - | CASTWTGFYEQYF | TGTGCCAGCACCTGGACAGGATTCTACGAGCAGTACTTC
- | TRBJ2-3 | TRBV29-1 | few | CSVDKATRLVSTDTQYF | TGCAGCGTTGATAAGGCCACGAGACTCGTGAGCACAGATACGCAGTATTTT
- | TRBJ2-7 | TRBV7-9 | few | CASSLGVGVTYEQYF | TGTGCCAGCAGCTTAGGAGTCGGGGTTACCTACGAGCAGTACTTC
TRBD2 | TRBJ2-3 | TRBV29-1 | few | CSFPSGSTTDTQYF | TGCAGCTTCCCTAGCGGGAGTACCACAGATACGCAGTATTTT
- | TRBJ1-5 | TRBV28 | few | CASIFYGRNQPQHF | TGTGCCAGCATTTTCTACGGACGAAATCAGCCCCAGCATTTT
- | TRBJ2-3 | TRBV20-1 | many | CSARDTRIAYTDTQYF | TGCAGTGCTAGAGATACCAGGATAGCATACACAGATACGCAGTATTTT
- | TRBJ2-7 | TRBV7-8 | few | CASSLSPTVTYEQYF | TGTGCCAGCAGCCTATCACCGACGGTTACCTACGAGCAGTACTTC
- | TRBJ2-2 | TRBV29-1 | - | CSVRGLSPGELFF | TGCAGCGTTCGGGGGCTCAGTCCCGGGGAGCTGTTTTTT
- | TRBJ2-1 | TRBV4-1 | few | CASSPLSGPNNEQFF | TGCGCCAGCAGCCCTCTATCGGGCCCTAACAATGAGCAGTTCTTC
- | TRBJ2-7 | TRBV5-1 | many | CASSGSGYEQYF | TGCGCCAGCAGCGGGAGCGGATACGAGCAGTACTTC
TRBD2 | TRBJ2-3 | TRBV28 | few | CASSLSGSAQYTQYF | TGTGCCAGCAGTTTGAGCGGGAGCGCACAATATACGCAGTATTTT
TRBD2 | TRBJ2-1 | TRBV15 | few | CATSTLAGPSYNEQFF | TGTGCCACCAGCACTCTAGCGGGACCCTCCTACAATGAGCAGTTCTTC
TRBD1 | TRBJ1-2 | TRBV11-2 | - | CASTRLTGGVYGYTF | TGTGCCAGCACCCGCCTAACAGGGGGCGTTTATGGCTACACCTTC
- | TRBJ2-7 | TRBV12-3/TRBV12-4 | few | CASSTAGTRDEQYF | TGTGCCAGCAGTACCGCCGGGACCCGCGACGAGCAGTACTTC
- | TRBJ1-1 | TRBV7-9 | - | CASSLETGAAFF | TGTGCCAGCAGCTTAGAGACAGGCGCAGCTTTCTTT
- | TRBJ2-3 | TRBV20-1 | many | CSASSAGPSTDTQYF | TGCAGTGCTAGTTCGGCCGGCCCTAGCACAGATACGCAGTATTTT
TRBD2 | TRBJ2-7 | TRBV7-2 | few | CASSFTGLAGGGEQYF | TGTGCCAGCAGCTTCACCGGACTAGCGGGAGGGGGAGAGCAGTACTTC
- | TRBJ2-7 | TRBV18 | many | CASSRASSYEQYF | TGTGCCAGCTCACGAGCTAGCTCCTACGAGCAGTACTTC
- | TRBJ2-3 | TRBV7-2 | many | CASSRGGEGLDTQYF | TGTGCCAGCAGCCGAGGGGGGGAGGGATTGGATACGCAGTATTTT
TRBD2 | TRBJ2-1 | TRBV5-1 | - | CASSPPAGGIRIHNEQFF | TGCGCCAGCAGCCCGCCAGCGGGAGGGATCAGGATTCACAATGAGCAGTTCTTC
TRBD2 | TRBJ2-7 | TRBV5-6 | - | CASSDSGRAGEQYF | TGTGCCAGCAGCGATAGCGGGAGGGCCGGCGAGCAGTACTTC
- | TRBJ2-1 | TRBV15 | - | CATSREEAAGALEQFF | TGTGCCACCAGCAGAGAAGAAGCGGCAGGGGCCCTTGAGCAGTTCTTC
- | TRBJ2-1 | TRBV5-1 | many | CASSLAAAAKGNNEQFF | TGCGCCAGCAGCTTGGCCGCTGCGGCCAAAGGGAACAATGAGCAGTTCTTC
- | TRBJ2-7 | TRBV6-2/TRBV6-3 | few | CASKSSPYEQYF | TGTGCCAGCAAGAGTTCTCCCTACGAGCAGTACTTC
TRBD2 | TRBJ2-1 | TRBV20-1 | - | CSARGTSGKLGGYNEQFF | TGCAGTGCTAGAGGGACTAGCGGAAAGTTGGGGGGCTACAATGAGCAGTTCTTC
TRBD1 | TRBJ2-3 | TRBV7-2 | few | CASSFDRGRGDTQYF | TGTGCCAGCAGCTTTGACAGGGGGCGCGGAGATACGCAGTATTTT
- | TRBJ1-3 | TRBV14 | - | CASSQAPSLANTIYF | TGTGCCAGCAGCCAAGCACCCTCTCTGGCGAACACCATATATTTT
TRBD2 | TRBJ2-7 | TRBV28 | few | CASSLLAGGPYGSYEQYF | TGTGCCAGCAGTTTACTAGCGGGAGGGCCATACGGGTCCTACGAGCAGTACTTC
- | TRBJ1-5 | TRBV28 | few | CASSPTGRGFWQPQHF | TGTGCCAGCAGTCCTACAGGGAGGGGGTTTTGGCAGCCCCAGCATTTT
TRBD2 | TRBJ2-1 | TRBV18 | - | CASSPGRESHEQFF | TGTGCCAGCTCACCGGGGCGGGAGAGCCATGAGCAGTTCTTC
- | TRBJ1-1 | TRBV20-1 | - | CSAITTGPEAFF | TGCAGTGCAATAACCACGGGCCCTGAAGCTTTCTTT
TRBD2 | TRBJ2-1 | TRBV20-1 | many | CSARGTSRNEQFF | TGCAGTGCTAGAGGGACTAGCCGGAATGAGCAGTTCTTC
- | TRBJ2-7 | TRBV6-2/TRBV6-3 | - | CASTFSAGYYEQYF | TGTGCCAGCACATTCTCCGCGGGATACTACGAGCAGTACTTC
- | TRBJ2-1 | TRBV7-9 | - | CASSKIGQFF | TGTGCCAGCAGCAAGATAGGGCAGTTCTTC
- | TRBJ1-2 | TRBV12-3/TRBV12-4 | few | CASSPQGNYGYTF | TGTGCCAGCAGCCCCCAGGGGAACTATGGCTACACCTTC